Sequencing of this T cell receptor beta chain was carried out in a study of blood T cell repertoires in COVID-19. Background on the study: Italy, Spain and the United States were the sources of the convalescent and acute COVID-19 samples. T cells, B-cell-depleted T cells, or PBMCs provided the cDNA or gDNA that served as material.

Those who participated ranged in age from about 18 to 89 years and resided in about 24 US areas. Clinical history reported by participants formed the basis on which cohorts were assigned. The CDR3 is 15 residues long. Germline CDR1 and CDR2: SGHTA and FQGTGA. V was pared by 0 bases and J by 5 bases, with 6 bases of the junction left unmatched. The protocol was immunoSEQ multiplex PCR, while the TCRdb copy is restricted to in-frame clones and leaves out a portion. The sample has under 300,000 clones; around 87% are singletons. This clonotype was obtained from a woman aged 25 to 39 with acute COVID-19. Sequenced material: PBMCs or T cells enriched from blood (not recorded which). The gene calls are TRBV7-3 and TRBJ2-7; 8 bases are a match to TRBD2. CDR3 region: CASSLTVAGFHEQYF. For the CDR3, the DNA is TGTGCCAGCAGCTTAACAGTAGCGGGGTTCCACGAGCAGTACTTC.